This entry describes one T cell receptor beta chain. Its antigen is unknown. Base qualities are missing; no much larger clone stands one base away. These data come from a study of T cells after yellow fever vaccination (dated by TCRdb to about 2019). Turning to the overall study: The SMART-Seq v4 Ultra Low Input RNA kit was used to prepare libraries from fractions with low cell numbers. To follow T-cell clones before and after primary and booster YFV17D yellow fever vaccination, bulk TCR alpha and beta repertoires were sequenced over time. Two healthy male donors, one aged 18 to 30 and one aged 30 to 40 years, were included in the cohort. Blood was collected at multiple timepoints before and after primary and secondary immunization, and bulk PBMC replicates and cell subsets were isolated.

The paper as a whole reports these results and caveats: After the booster, most of the clones that had expanded following primary vaccination were detected again (96% of CD4 and roughly 88% of CD8), which suggests that memory was broadly maintained. Computational filtering was required because FACS-sorted repertoires could contain abundant contaminating clonotypes from the bulk population. A small fraction of clonotypes showed up in both the CD4 and CD8 compartments, probably as a result of convergent recombination. Because the study included only a couple of donors, the extent to which the findings can be generalized is limited. Compared with the primary T-cell response, the secondary T-cell response was faster but weaker, reaching its peak on day 5 rather than on day 15.

Synthesis of TCR cDNA relied on 5'RACE template switching, a step that introduced a universal primer site along with unique molecular identifiers. Priming of cDNA synthesis was performed from both the TCR alpha and TCR beta constant segments. Library amplification involved two PCR steps, and the second step added sample barcodes and sequencing adapters. Sequencing of the libraries was done on either Illumina HiSeq 2500 (2x100 bp) or NovaSeq (2x150 bp). Per the authors' processing: MIGEC handled demultiplexing of reads and collapsing into UMI consensus sequences, while MiXCR performed V(D)J alignment. Vaccine-responding clonotypes were defined with edgeR using replicate PBMC samples, requiring FDR below 0.01 and a log2 fold change above 5 up to day 15. Each bulk clonotype received a CD4 or CD8 identity based on whether the sequenced CD4 or CD8 repertoire contained that clonotype at higher abundance. TCRdb took the public reads, trimmed them with fastp at Q25, ran MiXCR for clone calling and kept in-frame beta chains. Entries are consolidated by CDR3 protein sequence, retaining the most common genes and DNA. What appears here as the V and J calls and clone size reflects TCRdb's work, not the paper's. Counted in this sample were roughly 330,000 distinct CDR3 sequences; around 6.8% of them appeared once. The ten largest clones add up to 15% to 20% of the sample.

The sample's treatment or condition label, decoded: live attenuated yellow fever vaccine strain. Two biological replicates of bulk PBMCs were collected at each blood-draw timepoint. A standard Ficoll-Paque protocol was used to isolate PBMCs from peripheral blood. TriZol was used to extract RNA from bulk PBMCs, from CD4 and CD8 fractions, and from dextramer-positive and dextramer-negative fractions. At the junction V is shortened by 4 bases and J by 2 bases, with 10 bases in between. The CDR3 contains 14 residues, cysteine and phenylalanine counted. Only the CDR3 part of the read is kept: 42 bases, read in frame from the first base. CDR1 SGHTA and CDR2 FQGNSA are derived from the germline V gene.

The sample in question was PBMCs, obtained about 41 days after the first yellow fever vaccination. The sequence was collected from a man aged 18 to 35 who received the YFV17D yellow fever vaccine. Recombination connected TRBV7-2 to TRBJ2-3; perhaps TRBD1 is the D gene, with 5 bases matching. In nucleotides, the sequence is TGTGCCAGCAGCTCTTCGACAGCCACAGATACGCAGTATTTT. Translated, this gives CASSSSTATDTQYF. The CDR3 plus the reference TRBV7-2 and TRBJ2-3 genes for the other parts give the full variable domain: GAGVSQSPSNKVTEKGKDVELRCDPISGHTALYWYRQSLGQGLEFLIYFQGNSAPDKSGLPSDRFSAERTGGSVSTLTIQRTQQEDSAVYLCASSSSTATDTQYFGPGTRLTVL.